These 15 T cell receptor beta chains were all obtained from the same sample, sequenced in a study of monozygotic twins with inflammatory bowel disease. With the 5' RACE reads reprocessed, TCRdb shows one record per CDR3 protein and no DNA. This sample's clone table lists nearly 45,000 distinct CDR3 sequences. The sequenced sample was blood. Every receptor here comes from a human donor with ulcerative colitis or Crohn's disease, or a healthy co-twin of an affected twin (not recorded which).

The V call is TRBV20-1, the J call TRBJ1-1; the TCRdb D gene call, TRBD1, has no DNA to confirm it. CDR1 is DFQATT and CDR2 is SNEGSKA in the germline V gene (reference sequence). CDR3 size: 13 residues. The CDR3 sequence: CSANRGQYTEAFF.

This chain joins TRBV12-3 or TRBV12-4 and TRBJ1-2; TCRdb's D gene call, TRBD1, goes unchecked for lack of DNA. This CDR3 is built from 13 residues. CDR3 residues: CASSLGQRVGYTF.

The V gene is TRBV12-5, the J gene TRBJ2-3; TCRdb selects TRBD2, and the lack of DNA leaves this call unchecked. The CDR3 consists of 15 residues. CDR1 is LGHNT, CDR2 FRNRAP, per germline. The CDR3 loop is CASGPGLALTDTQYF.

The chain uses TRBV2 and TRBJ1-2; the TCRdb D gene call, TRBD1, has no DNA to confirm it. Germline V gives CDR1 SNHLY, CDR2 FYNNEI. The CDR3 is 13 residues long. CDR3 amino acids: CASIQDRDYGYTF.

This chain's CDR3 is CASRGDPGGVEAFF. The chain is built from TRBV5-1 and TRBJ1-1; the TCRdb D gene call, TRBD1, has no DNA to confirm it. This CDR3 contains 14 residues. Germline values: CDR1 SGHRS, CDR2 YFSETQ.

The chain links TRBV14 to TRBJ1-1. Germline CDR1 SGHDN, CDR2 FVKESK. The CDR3 totals 13 residues. CDR3 sequence reads: CASSQALNTEAFF.

This chain uses TRBV7-2 with TRBJ1-2. This CDR3 comprises 14 residues. CDR1 is SGHTA, CDR2 FQGNSA, per germline. CDR3 protein: CASSFSGGDYGYTF.

This sequence joins TRBV15 and TRBJ1-3. Germline V gene sequence: CDR1 LNHNV, CDR2 YYDKDF (reference sequence). This CDR3 has 15 residues. The CDR3 here is CATSRDYSSGNTIYF.

The chain carries TRBV11-2 and TRBJ2-7. The V gene's germline CDR1 is SGHAT and CDR2 FQNNGV. The CDR3 runs to 14 residues. The CDR3 protein is CASSFGSATYEQYF.

The chain recombines TRBV7-2 with TRBJ2-3; TCRdb reports TRBD1, a call that lacks DNA to check it against. Germline assignment: CDR1 SGHTA and CDR2 FQGNSA. This CDR3 spans 15 amino acids. CDR3 protein: CASSPGPQGTDTQYF. The entire variable domain, with the rest obtained from reference TRBV7-2 and TRBJ2-3, is as follows: GAGVSQSPSNKVTEKGKDVELRCDPISGHTALYWYRQSLGQGLEFLIYFQGNSAPDKSGLPSDRFSAERTGGSVSTLTIQRTQQEDSAVYLCASSPGPQGTDTQYFGPGTRLTVL.

This chain links TRBV9 with TRBJ1-3; TCRdb outputs TRBD1, but without DNA this stays unchecked. CDR1 is SGDLS and CDR2 is YYNGEE in the germline V gene. This CDR3 is 14 amino acids long. Here the CDR3 reads CASSGGHGGNTIYF.

The chain combines TRBV28 with TRBJ2-7; absent DNA, TCRdb's TRBD2 call cannot be checked. This CDR3 comprises 15 residues. From germline, CDR1 is MDHEN and CDR2 SYDVKM. This chain's CDR3 is CASRRTSGISYEQYF.

This sequence joins TRBV7-2 and TRBJ1-2; there is no DNA to check the TCRdb D call of TRBD1. The CDR3 has 14 residues. The germline CDR1 and CDR2 sequences are SGHTA and FQGNSA. The chain's CDR3 is CASSSQGANYGYTF.

This chain uses TRBV7-2 with TRBJ2-7; there is no DNA to check the TCRdb D call of TRBD2. Germline V lookup: CDR1 SGHTA, CDR2 FQGNSA. The CDR3 contains 15 residues. The CDR3 sequence: CASSKGLAVSYEQYF.

The CDR3 loop reads CASSQDFSGTFANTGELFF. The V and J genes are TRBV4-3 and TRBJ2-2; without DNA, the TCRdb call of TRBD1 cannot be checked. This CDR3 is 19 amino acids long. In germline, CDR1 is LGHNA, CDR2 YSLEER.